This T cell receptor (beta chain) was captured in a study of T cell responses to AZD1222 COVID-19 vaccine. Germline-derived CDR1 and CDR2 are MRHNA and SNTAGT. The CDR3 loop spans 11 amino acids. Trimming pared 0 bases from V and 8 bases from J, leaving 4 bases between. Study findings and constraints: Repertoire sampling occurred only after the peak T cell response. Spike-specific TCR breadth and depth went up after people got two AZD1222 doses. White British donors predominated, females outnumbered males, and clonal diversity was possibly underestimated.

Profiled with immunoSEQ multiplex PCR; TCRdb holds only in-frame clones, not every one. Among approximately 170,000 clones listed, around nine tenths were seen once. Note on this clone: What it binds is not known.

The TCR comes from an adult who received the AZD1222 COVID-19 vaccine. The starting material was peripheral blood, obtained 28 days after the second AZD1222 dose. The chain is built from TRBV6-4 and TRBJ1-2; D remains ambiguous. The CDR3 nucleotides are TGTGCCAGCAGTGACTCGAGGGGCTACACCTTC. Its translation: CASSDSRGYTF.